The entry below gives a single TCR beta chain sequence along with its context. Its target is not known. The source of the sample is a study of cytomegalovirus exposure and HLA in healthy donors. Trimming shortened V by 0 bases and J by 10 bases, and 6 bases separated the two germline ends. In germline, CDR1 is GTSNPN, CDR2 SVGIG (reference sequence). The CDR3 has 11 amino acids. Whole-study results and caveats: Accurate predictions that matched the HLA-A and HLA-B alleles of most subjects were reportedly made from TCR beta sequences. HLA restriction was apparent for most CMV-associated TCR beta chains in a later analysis.

Primers included in the PCR were 60 Vbeta and 13 Jbeta primers. Generated by immunoSEQ multiplex PCR, the TCRdb table keeps only in-frame clones and is missing some. The sample shows 90,000 to 120,000 clones, 82% of them seen only once. The chain has TRBV30 and TRBJ1-4; TRBD1 is a possible D gene (5 bases). The source material was PBMCs. This receptor was taken from a man aged 25 to 40 in good health and CMV-seropositive. CDR3 sequence: CAWSVGGKLFF. The DNA of the CDR3 is TGTGCCTGGAGTGTGGGGGGAAAACTGTTTTTT.